Presented here are 4 T cell receptor beta chains from one specimen sequenced in a study of response to subunit inactivated influenza vaccine. TCRdb reprocessed the RT-PCR reads via MiXCR and lists one record per CDR3 protein. The sample includes more than 450,000 distinct CDR3 sequences, around 11% seen only once; the top ten take roughly 10%. The sequencing here drew on PBMCs from blood, taken on the day of vaccination. The source of these receptors is a man over 45 who received an inactivated influenza vaccine.

This chain's CDR3 is CASSPFKSGLRGSYEQYF. The DNA of the CDR3 is TGCGCCAGCAGCCCCTTTAAGAGCGGGCTTAGGGGCTCCTACGAGCAGTACTTC. The J gene is TRBJ2-7, the V gene TRBV5-1; perhaps TRBD2 as D (6 bases). V lost 4 bases and J 0 bases, leaving 23 bases between the germline ends. CDR3 size: 18 residues. Germline loops: CDR1 SGHRS, CDR2 YFSETQ.

This clonotype was seen ten or more times. The chain uses TRBV4-1 and TRBJ2-7; 8 bases map to TRBD2. The CDR3 is 19 residues long. The germline gives CDR1 MGHRA, CDR2 YSYEKL. V shed 3 bases, J shed 4 bases, and the junction held 20 bases outside the gene matches. As DNA, the CDR3 is TGCGCCAGCAGCCATTTACTAGCGGACCCAAGAAGAGGGGTTTACGAGCAGTACTTC. It is translated as CASSHLLADPRRGVYEQYF.

This clonotype was detected only a few times. The chain couples TRBV4-1 to TRBJ2-7; 7 positions match TRBD1. The V gene end was trimmed by 3 bases and the J gene end by 6 bases; junction bases not matched to a gene: 5. This CDR3 has 13 residues. Germline V lookup: CDR1 MGHRA, CDR2 YSYEKL. CDR3 in amino acids: CASSHPDRVEQYF. The CDR3 coding sequence is TGCGCCAGCAGCCACCCTGACAGGGTCGAGCAGTACTTC.

The sample holds a few counts of this clonotype. The chain has TRBV4-3 and TRBJ2-3; 11 positions agree with TRBD2. Germline V gene data show CDR1 as LGHNA and CDR2 as YSLEER. The CDR3 totals 16 residues. V lost 2 bases, J lost 6 bases, and 7 bases stayed unmatched. Written as DNA, the CDR3 is TGCGCCAGCAGCCAAACCCTAGCGGGGGGCCGGGATACGCAGTATTTT. This codes for CASSQTLAGGRDTQYF.